The clone carrying this TCR beta chain was recorded a few times. Its antigen is currently unknown. The sample originates from a study of cytomegalovirus exposure and HLA in healthy donors. Study observations and caveats: The tendency of first-cohort TCR clusters to co-occur in the roughly 130 validation repertoires emerged from a later analysis.

V gave up 6 bases and J gave up 2 bases, with 14 bases separating them. Germline V gene lookup returns CDR1 MNHEY and CDR2 SMNVEV (reference sequence). The CDR3 consists of 15 residues. Some clones are missing from TCRdb's copy, which holds only in-frame ones; the method was immunoSEQ multiplex PCR. The sample has roughly 300,000 clones; 86% are singletons. The sequenced sample was PBMCs. The source of this sequence is a woman between 18 and 30 years old in good health and CMV-seronegative. The chain has TRBV27 and TRBJ1-5; D gene uncertain. The CDR3 loop reads CASSPWESGNQPQHF. The CDR3 DNA reads TGTGCCAGCAGCCCATGGGAGTCAGGCAATCAGCCCCAGCATTTT.